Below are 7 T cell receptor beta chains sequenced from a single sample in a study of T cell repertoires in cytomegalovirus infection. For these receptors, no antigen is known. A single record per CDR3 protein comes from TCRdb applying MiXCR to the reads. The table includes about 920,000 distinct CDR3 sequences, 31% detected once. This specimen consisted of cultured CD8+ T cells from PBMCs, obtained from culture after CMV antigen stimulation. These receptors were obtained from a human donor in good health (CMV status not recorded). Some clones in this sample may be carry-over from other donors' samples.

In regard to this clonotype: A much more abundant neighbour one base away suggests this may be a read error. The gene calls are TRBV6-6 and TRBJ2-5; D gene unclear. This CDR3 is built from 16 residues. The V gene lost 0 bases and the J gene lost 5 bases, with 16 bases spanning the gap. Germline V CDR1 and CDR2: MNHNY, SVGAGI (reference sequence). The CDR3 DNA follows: TGTGCCAGCAGTTACTCGTCCTCCGCCCATTGGGAGACCCAGTACTTC. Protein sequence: CASSYSSSAHWETQYF.

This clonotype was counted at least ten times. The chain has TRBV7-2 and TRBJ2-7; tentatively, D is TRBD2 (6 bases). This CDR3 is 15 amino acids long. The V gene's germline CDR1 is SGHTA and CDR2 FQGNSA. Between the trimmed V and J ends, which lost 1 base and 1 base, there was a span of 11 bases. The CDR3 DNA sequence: TGTGCCAGCAGCTTAGAAATAGCGGCGTCCTACGAGCAGTACTTC. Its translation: CASSLEIAASYEQYF.

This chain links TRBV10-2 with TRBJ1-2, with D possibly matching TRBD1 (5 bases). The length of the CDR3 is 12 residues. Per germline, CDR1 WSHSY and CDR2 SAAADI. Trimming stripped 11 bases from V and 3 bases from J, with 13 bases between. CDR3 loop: CAGVGGDYGYTF. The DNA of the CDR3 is TGCGCCGGGGTTGGGGGGGACTATGGCTACACCTTC.

Here the CDR3 reads CASSHPGASGSFEQFF. The CDR3 DNA reads TGCGCCAGCAGCCACCCAGGGGCTAGCGGGTCCTTTGAGCAGTTCTTC. This chain connects TRBV4-1 to TRBJ2-1; 8 nucleotides agree with TRBD2. Per the germline V gene, CDR1 is MGHRA and CDR2 is YSYEKL. The CDR3 is made up of 16 amino acids. Losses at the gene ends were 3 bases for V and 9 bases for J; bases not matched to a gene: 13.

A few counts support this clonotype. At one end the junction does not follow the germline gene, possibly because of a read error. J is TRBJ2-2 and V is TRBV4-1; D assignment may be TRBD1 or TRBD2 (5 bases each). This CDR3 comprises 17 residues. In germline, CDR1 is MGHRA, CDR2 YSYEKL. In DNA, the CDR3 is TGTGCCAGCAGCCCCAGGACGAGAGGGACCTACACCGGGGAGCTGTTTTTT. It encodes CASSPRTRGTYTGELFF.

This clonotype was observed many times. The CDR3 loop is CSVENHRIHEQFF. CDR3 in DNA: TGCAGCGTTGAAAATCACAGGATCCATGAGCAGTTCTTC. This chain uses TRBV29-1 with TRBJ2-1; TRBD1 is a possible D gene (5 bases). The germline CDR1 and CDR2 sequences are SQVTM and ANQGSEA. The CDR3 runs 13 residues. V was trimmed by 2 bases and J by 8 bases, leaving 13 bases between them.

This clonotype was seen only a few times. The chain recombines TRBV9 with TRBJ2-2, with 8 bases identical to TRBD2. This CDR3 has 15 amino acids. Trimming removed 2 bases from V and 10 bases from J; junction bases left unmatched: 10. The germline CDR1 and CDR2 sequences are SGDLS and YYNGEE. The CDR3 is CASSVSYGGASELFF. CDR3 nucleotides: TGTGCCAGCAGCGTGAGTTACGGGGGGGCCTCGGAGCTGTTTTTT.